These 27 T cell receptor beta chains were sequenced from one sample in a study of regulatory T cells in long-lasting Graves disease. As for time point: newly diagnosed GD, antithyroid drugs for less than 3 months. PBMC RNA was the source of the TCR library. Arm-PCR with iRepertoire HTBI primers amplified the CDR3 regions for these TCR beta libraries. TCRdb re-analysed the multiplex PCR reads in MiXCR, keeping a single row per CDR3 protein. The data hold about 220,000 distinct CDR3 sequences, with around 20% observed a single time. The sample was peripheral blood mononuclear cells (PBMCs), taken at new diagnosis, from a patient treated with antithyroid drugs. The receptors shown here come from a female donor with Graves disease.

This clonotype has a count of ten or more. CDR3 sequence reads: CASKPAHRLHEQYF. The CDR3 DNA is TGTGCCAGTAAACCGGCCCACCGCCTCCACGAGCAGTACTTC. The chain links TRBV19 to TRBJ2-7, with D uncertain. From germline, CDR1 is LNHDA and CDR2 SQIVND (reference sequence). The CDR3 extends over 14 amino acids. V shed 7 bases and J shed 5 bases, with 18 bases lying between them.

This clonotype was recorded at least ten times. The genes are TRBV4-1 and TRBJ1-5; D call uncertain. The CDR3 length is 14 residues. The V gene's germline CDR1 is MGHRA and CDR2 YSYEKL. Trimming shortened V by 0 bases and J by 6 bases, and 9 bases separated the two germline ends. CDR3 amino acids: CASSQDSGSQPQHF. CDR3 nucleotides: TGCGCCAGCAGCCAAGATTCGGGGAGTCAGCCCCAGCATTTT.

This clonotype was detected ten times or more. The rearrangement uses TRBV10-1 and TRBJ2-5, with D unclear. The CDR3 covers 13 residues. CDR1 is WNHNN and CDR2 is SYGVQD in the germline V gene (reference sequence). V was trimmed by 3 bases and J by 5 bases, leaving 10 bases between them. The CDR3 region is CASSDDGWETQYF. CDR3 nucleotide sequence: TGCGCCAGCAGTGATGACGGATGGGAGACCCAGTACTTC.

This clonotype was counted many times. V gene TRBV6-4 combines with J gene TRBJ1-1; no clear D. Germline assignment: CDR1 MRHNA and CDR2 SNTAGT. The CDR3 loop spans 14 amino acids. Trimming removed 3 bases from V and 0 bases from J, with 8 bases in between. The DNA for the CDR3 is TGTGCCAGCAGTGATCGGCAGCTGAACACTGAAGCTTTCTTT. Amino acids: CASSDRQLNTEAFF.

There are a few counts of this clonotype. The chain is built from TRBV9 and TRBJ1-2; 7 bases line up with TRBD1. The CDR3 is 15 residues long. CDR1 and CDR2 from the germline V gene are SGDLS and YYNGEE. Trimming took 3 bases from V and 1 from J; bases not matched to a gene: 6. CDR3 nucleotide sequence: TGTGCCAGCAGCGGGGGGACAGCGCATAACTATGGCTACACCTTC. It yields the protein CASSGGTAHNYGYTF.

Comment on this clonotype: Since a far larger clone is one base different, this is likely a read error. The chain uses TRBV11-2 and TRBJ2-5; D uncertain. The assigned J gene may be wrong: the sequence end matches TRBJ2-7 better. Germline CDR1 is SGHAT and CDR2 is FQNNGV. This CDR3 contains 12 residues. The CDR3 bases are TGTGCCAGCAGCTTGAACGACTACGAGCAGTACTTC. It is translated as CASSLNDYEQYF.

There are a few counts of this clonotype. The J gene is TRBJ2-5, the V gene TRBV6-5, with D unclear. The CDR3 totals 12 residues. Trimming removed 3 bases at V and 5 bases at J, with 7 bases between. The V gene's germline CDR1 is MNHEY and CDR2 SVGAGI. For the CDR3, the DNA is TGTGCCAGCAGTTATGTTGGGGAGACCCAGTACTTC. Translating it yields CASSYVGETQYF.

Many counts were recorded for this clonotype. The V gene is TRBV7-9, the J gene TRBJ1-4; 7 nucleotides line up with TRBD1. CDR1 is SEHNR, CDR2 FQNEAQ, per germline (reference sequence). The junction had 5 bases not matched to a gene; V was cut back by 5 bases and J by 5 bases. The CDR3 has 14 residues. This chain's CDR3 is CASSAQTGNEKLFF. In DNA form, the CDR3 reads TGTGCCAGCAGCGCCCAGACAGGGAATGAAAAACTGTTTTTT.

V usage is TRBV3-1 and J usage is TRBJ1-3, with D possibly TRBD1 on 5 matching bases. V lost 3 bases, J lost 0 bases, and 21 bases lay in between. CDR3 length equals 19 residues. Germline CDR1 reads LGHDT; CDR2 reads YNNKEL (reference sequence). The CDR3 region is CASSHRIEIPGTSGNTIYF. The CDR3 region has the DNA TGTGCCAGCAGCCACCGAATCGAAATCCCCGGGACCTCTGGAAACACCATATATTTT.

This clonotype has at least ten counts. CDR3 region: CASSYRDGDEKLFF. The DNA for the CDR3 is TGTGCCAGCAGCTACCGGGACGGTGATGAAAAACTGTTTTTT. The chain joins TRBV5-4 to TRBJ1-4; D is perhaps TRBD1 (5 bases). The CDR3 loop spans 14 amino acids. Per germline, CDR1 SGHNT and CDR2 YYREEE (reference sequence). V was trimmed by 3 bases and J by 6 bases, leaving 12 bases between them.

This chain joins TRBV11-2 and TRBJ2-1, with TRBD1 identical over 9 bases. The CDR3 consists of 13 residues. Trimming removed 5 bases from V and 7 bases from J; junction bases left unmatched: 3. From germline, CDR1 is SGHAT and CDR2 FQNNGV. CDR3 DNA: TGTGCCAGCAGCCCACAGGGGGCTAATGAGCAGTTCTTC. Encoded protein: CASSPQGANEQFF.

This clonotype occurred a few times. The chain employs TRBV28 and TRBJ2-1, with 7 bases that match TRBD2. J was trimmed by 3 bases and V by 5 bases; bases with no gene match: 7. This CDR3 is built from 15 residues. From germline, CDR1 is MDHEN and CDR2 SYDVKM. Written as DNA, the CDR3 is TGTGCCAGCAGTACACCTAGCGGAGGCTACAATGAGCAGTTCTTC. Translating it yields CASSTPSGGYNEQFF.

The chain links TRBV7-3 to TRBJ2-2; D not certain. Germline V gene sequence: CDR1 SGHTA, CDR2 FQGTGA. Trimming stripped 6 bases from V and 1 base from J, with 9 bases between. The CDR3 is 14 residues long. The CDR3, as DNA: TGTGCCAGCAGAGAAGCTGGGAACACCGGGGAGCTGTTTTTT. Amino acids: CASREAGNTGELFF.

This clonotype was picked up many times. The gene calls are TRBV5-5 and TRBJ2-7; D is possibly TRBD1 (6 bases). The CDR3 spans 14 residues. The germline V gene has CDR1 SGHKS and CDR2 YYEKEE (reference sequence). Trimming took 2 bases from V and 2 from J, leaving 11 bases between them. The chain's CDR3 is CASSLWDTTYEQYF. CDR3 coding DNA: TGTGCCAGCAGCTTATGGGACACCACCTACGAGCAGTACTTC.

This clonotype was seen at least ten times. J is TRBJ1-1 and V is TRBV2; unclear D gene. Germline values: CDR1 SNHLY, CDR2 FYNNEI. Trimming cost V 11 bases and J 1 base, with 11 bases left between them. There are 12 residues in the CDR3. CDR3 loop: CAGDWGNTEAFF. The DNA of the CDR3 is TGTGCCGGTGATTGGGGGAACACTGAAGCTTTCTTT.

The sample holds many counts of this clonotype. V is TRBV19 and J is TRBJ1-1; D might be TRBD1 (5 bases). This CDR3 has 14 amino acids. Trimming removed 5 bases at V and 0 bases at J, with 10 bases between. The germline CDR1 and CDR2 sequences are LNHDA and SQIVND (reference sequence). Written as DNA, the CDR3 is TGTGCCAGTAGTGCCGACAGAGTGAACACTGAAGCTTTCTTT. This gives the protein CASSADRVNTEAFF.

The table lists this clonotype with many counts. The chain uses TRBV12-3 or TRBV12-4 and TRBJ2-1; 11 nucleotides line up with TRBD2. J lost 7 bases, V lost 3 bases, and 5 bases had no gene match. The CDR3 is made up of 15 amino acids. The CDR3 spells CASSFLAGGPNEQFF. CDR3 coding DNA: TGTGCCAGCAGTTTTTTAGCGGGAGGGCCAAATGAGCAGTTCTTC.

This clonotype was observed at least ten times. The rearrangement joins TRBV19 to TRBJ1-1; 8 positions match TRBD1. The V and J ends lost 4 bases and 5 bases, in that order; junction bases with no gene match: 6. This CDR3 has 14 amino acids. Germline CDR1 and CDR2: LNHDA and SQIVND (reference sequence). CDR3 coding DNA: TGTGCCAGTAGTAGAGGACAGGGTTTTACTGAAGCTTTCTTT. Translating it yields CASSRGQGFTEAFF.

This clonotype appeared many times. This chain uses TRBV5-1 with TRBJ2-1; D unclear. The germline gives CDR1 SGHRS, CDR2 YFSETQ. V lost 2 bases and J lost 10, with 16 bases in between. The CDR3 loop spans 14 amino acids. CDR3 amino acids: CASSFNVGLDEQFF. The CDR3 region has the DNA TGCGCCAGCAGCTTTAACGTTGGCCTGGACGAGCAGTTCTTC.

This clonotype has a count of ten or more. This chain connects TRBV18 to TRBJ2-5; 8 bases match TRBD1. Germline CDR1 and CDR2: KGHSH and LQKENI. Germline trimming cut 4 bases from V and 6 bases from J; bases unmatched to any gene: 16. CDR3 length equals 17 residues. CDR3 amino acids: CASSRGRGRSGEKTQYF. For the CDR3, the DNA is TGTGCCAGCTCACGAGGCAGGGGGCGTTCTGGAGAAAAGACCCAGTACTTC.

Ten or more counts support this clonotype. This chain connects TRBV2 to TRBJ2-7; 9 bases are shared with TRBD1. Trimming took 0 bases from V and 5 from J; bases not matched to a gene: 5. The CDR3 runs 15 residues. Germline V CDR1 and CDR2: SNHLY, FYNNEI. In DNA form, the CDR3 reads TGTGCCAGCAGTGAAGCGGGGGACAGGGTGAACGAGCAGTACTTC. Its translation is CASSEAGDRVNEQYF.

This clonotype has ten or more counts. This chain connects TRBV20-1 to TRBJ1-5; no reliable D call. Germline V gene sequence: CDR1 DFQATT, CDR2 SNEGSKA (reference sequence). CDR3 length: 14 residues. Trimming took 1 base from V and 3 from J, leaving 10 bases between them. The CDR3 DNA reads TGCAGTGCTAGAGGAGGTTCGAACAATCAGCCCCAGCATTTT. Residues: CSARGGSNNQPQHF.

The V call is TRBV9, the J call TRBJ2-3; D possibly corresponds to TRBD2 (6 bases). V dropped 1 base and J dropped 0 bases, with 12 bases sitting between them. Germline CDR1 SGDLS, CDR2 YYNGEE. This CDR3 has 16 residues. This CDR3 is CASSVHSGASTDTQYF. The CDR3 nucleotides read TGTGCCAGCAGCGTACATAGCGGCGCTAGCACAGATACGCAGTATTTT.

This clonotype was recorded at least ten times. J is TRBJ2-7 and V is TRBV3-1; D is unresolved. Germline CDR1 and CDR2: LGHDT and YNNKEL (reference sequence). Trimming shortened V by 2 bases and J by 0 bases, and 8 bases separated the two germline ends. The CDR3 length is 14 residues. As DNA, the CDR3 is TGTGCCAGCAGCCAATCACGATTCTCCTACGAGCAGTACTTC. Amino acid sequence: CASSQSRFSYEQYF.

The CDR3, as DNA: TGTGCCAGCAACAGGAGGGATTCACCCCTCCACTTT. Its translation is CASNRRDSPLHF. The rearrangement uses TRBV2 and TRBJ1-6, with D perhaps TRBD1 (5 bases). Germline CDR1 SNHLY, CDR2 FYNNEI. This CDR3 comprises 12 residues. Trimming shortened V by 7 bases and J by 8 bases, and 9 bases separated the two germline ends.

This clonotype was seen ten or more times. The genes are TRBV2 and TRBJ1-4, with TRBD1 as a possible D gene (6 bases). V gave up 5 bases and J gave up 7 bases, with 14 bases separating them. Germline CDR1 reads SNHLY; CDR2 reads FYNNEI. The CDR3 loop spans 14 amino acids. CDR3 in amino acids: CASSHYGQIEKLFF. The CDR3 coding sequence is TGTGCCAGCAGTCATTACGGACAGATTGAAAAACTGTTTTTT.

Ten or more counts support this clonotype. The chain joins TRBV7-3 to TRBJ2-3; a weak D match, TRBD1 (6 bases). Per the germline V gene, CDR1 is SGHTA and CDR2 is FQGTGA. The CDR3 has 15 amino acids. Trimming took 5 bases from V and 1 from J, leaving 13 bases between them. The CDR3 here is CASSPRGFGTDTQYF. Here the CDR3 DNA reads TGTGCCAGCAGCCCTAGGGGGTTCGGCACAGATACGCAGTATTTT.